This T cell receptor beta chain was sequenced in a study of spatial heterogeneity in lung cancer (dated by TCRdb to the late 2010s). As for the study more broadly: More beta-chain than alpha-chain transcripts were consistently detected, likely reflecting higher beta-chain transcript abundance. TCR transcript counts in tumor regions correlated strongly with a T cell transcriptional module score from matched bulk RNA-seq. In the raw uncorrected reads, each unique combination of TCR and UMI appeared more than ten times on average. In non-small cell lung cancer, the study quantitatively compared TCR alpha and beta repertoires across several tumor regions, matched nontumor lung, and blood. Nonsynonymous mutation counts, determined by whole-exome sequencing of tumor tissue, were related to TCR repertoire features. At surgery, hundreds of tumor regions, fewer than 85 matched nontumor lung samples and 45 to 60 PBMC samples were TCR-sequenced for both alpha and beta chains.

The receptor library was made with 5' RACE. Reads for this sample came from a NextSeq 500. The TCR library protocol attached a unique molecular identifier to each TCR cDNA molecule to allow correction of PCR and sequencing errors. The original methods were these. TCR identification, UMI-based error correction and CDR3 extraction were all carried out with Decombinator tools. TCRs above a frequency of 2 per 1,000, corresponding to the top 1% of the tumor frequency distribution, were defined as expanded. Expanded tumor TCRs statistically deemed absent (corrected P<0.05) from at least one tumor region were classed as regional, and all other expanded tumor TCRs were classed as ubiquitous. Renyi diversity was computed with the R vegan package after each repertoire had been subsampled 100 times to 5,000 TCRs. To build CDR3 similarity networks, amino acid triplet string-kernel similarity was used, and CDR3s were connected when their pairwise similarity was above 0.82. TCRdb passed the public sequencing reads through fastp at Q25 and MiXCR, retaining productive beta sequences. Rows with one shared CDR3 protein collapse into an entry with the most common genes and DNA. The V and J calls and clone size come from TCRdb's table, not from the authors' own analysis. This sample comprises around 26,000 distinct CDR3 sequences, over 7.5% of them detected only once. The ten largest make up 7.7% of the sample.

Beyond this particular receptor, the publication reports: The tumor nonsynonymous mutation count correlated with the number of expanded intratumoral alpha and beta TCRs. Confirming at a functional level the hypothesis that regional TCRs recognize regional mutations was considered to require additional single-cell paired TCR alpha and beta sequencing. TCR-seq was estimated to cover only around 6.4% of tumor T cells for alpha chains and around 13% for beta chains. The count of ubiquitous expanded TCRs correlated with the count of ubiquitous nonsynonymous mutations, and the count of regional expanded TCRs correlated with the count of regional nonsynonymous mutations.

Explained via the paper, the time point label denotes: sample taken at primary tumor resection. The donors were fewer than 90 patients from the lung TRACERx cohort who had early-stage, untreated non-small cell lung cancer. Without any cell sorting, TCR sequencing was performed on whole RNA extracted either from tumor and nontumor lung tissue or from cryopreserved PBMC samples. A patient was chosen for TCR sequencing only when enough RNA was available from at least two tumor regions. Before selection, tumor and adjacent nontumor lung specimens were reviewed by a lung pathologist. This clonotype was counted only a few times. Its antigen has not been determined. Base qualities are not recorded, but no much larger clone differs from it by a single base. The material was lung tumor tissue, obtained at surgery. This sequence originates from a male donor with early-stage non-small cell lung cancer.

Here the CDR3 is given as CASSRADASYEQYF. The DNA sequence is TGTGCCAGCAGCCGAGCTGATGCTTCCTACGAGCAGTACTTC. Here the chain combines TRBV3-1 and TRBJ2-7, with the D gene not confidently named. Taken from the germline V gene (reference sequence), the CDR1 and CDR2 loops are LGHDT and YNNKEL. V is shortened by 4 bases, J by 1 base, and the region joining them spans 11 bases. Including cysteine and phenylalanine, the CDR3 has 14 amino acids. CDR3 DNA only is kept here, 42 bases in frame from base 1.